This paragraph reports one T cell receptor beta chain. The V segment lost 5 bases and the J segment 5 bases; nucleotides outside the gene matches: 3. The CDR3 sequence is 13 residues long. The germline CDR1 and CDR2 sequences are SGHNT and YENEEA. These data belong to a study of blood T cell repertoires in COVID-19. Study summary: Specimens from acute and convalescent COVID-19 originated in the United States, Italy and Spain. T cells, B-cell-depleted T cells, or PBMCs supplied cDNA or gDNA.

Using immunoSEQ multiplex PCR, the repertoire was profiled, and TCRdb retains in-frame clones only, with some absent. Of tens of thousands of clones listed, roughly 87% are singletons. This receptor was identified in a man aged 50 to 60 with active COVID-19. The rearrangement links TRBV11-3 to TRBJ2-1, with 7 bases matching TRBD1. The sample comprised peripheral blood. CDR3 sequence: CASSQQGNNEQFF. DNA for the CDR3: TGTGCCAGCAGCCAACAGGGGAACAATGAGCAGTTCTTC.